The 13 T cell receptor beta chains in this list originate from one sample, sequenced in a study of cytomegalovirus exposure and HLA in healthy donors. The PCR was carried out with 60 Vbeta primers and 13 Jbeta primers. TCRdb's table, derived via immunoSEQ multiplex PCR, lists solely in-frame clones and lacks some. This table has some 150,000 clones, around 60% appearing once. Material for sequencing was PBMCs. These receptors all stem from an older woman in good health and CMV-seropositive.

The chain is built from TRBV27 and TRBJ2-5; 8 bases line up with TRBD2. This CDR3 contains 14 residues. V shed 7 bases and J 3 bases; nucleotides not matched to a gene: 7. CDR1 and CDR2 (germline): MNHEY, SMNVEV (reference sequence). The CDR3 protein is CASKLAGGKETQYF. CDR3 bases: TGTGCCAGCAAGCTGGCGGGAGGTAAAGAGACCCAGTACTTC.

With regard to this clone: A read error may produce the germline difference seen at one junction end. Other DNA sequences of this sample code for an identical CDR3. The V call is TRBV2, the J call TRBJ2-7, with D hard to call. The CDR3 is made up of 11 amino acids. CDR1 and CDR2 (germline): SNHLY, FYNNEI. The CDR3 here is CASRSSYEQYF. Here the CDR3 DNA reads TGCGCCAGCCGTAGCTCCTACGAGCAGTACTTC.

This clone occurred once. This chain uses TRBV27 with TRBJ2-7; D is undetermined. The V and J ends lost 5 bases and 7 bases respectively, with 15 bases between them. The germline V gene has CDR1 MNHEY and CDR2 SMNVEV (reference sequence). This CDR3 is built from 13 residues. The CDR3 sequence: CASSPISRTEQYF. The CDR3 nucleotides are TGTGCCAGCAGTCCCATATCGCGTACGGAGCAGTACTTC.

The J gene is TRBJ2-2, the V gene TRBV2, with unresolved D. V gave up 3 bases and J gave up 3 bases, with 11 bases separating them. CDR3 length: 15 amino acids. CDR1 is SNHLY and CDR2 is FYNNEI in the germline V gene. In DNA form, the CDR3 reads TGTGCCAGCAGTGAGCAGCAGGCCTACACCGGGGAGCTGTTTTTT. Translation gives CASSEQQAYTGELFF.

V is TRBV7-2 and J is TRBJ1-1; no clear D. Germline V gives CDR1 SGHTA, CDR2 FQGNSA. This CDR3 comprises 13 residues. Trimming left V 7 bases short and J 6 bases short, with 15 bases between. CDR3 residues: CASTVSAVAEAFF. The CDR3, as DNA: TGTGCCAGCACCGTCTCAGCGGTGGCTGAAGCTTTCTTT.

V and J are TRBV7-3 and TRBJ2-2, with D possibly TRBD2 on 6 matching bases. Germline CDR1 is SGHTA and CDR2 is FQGTGA. V dropped 5 bases and J dropped 1 base, with 8 bases sitting between them. The CDR3 totals 14 residues. CDR3 nucleotides: TGTGCCAGCAGCCGCGGGGAGAACACCGGGGAGCTGTTTTTT. Its protein is CASSRGENTGELFF.

This chain connects TRBV4-2 to TRBJ1-2; TRBD1 agrees at 9 bases. After removal of 4 bases from V and 13 bases from J, the junction contained 7 bases not matched to a gene. The length of the CDR3 is 12 residues. CDR1 is LGHNA, CDR2 YNFKEQ, per germline. The CDR3 sequence: CASSLTGQGATF. In DNA form, the CDR3 reads TGTGCCAGCAGCCTCACGGGACAGGGAGCCACCTTC.

This chain connects TRBV7-9 to TRBJ2-1; 7 bases fit TRBD2. The V segment lost 1 base and the J segment 1 base; nucleotides outside the gene matches: 1. Germline lookup yields CDR1 SEHNR and CDR2 FQNEAQ (reference sequence). This CDR3 is built from 15 residues. CDR3 in amino acids: CASSLGRGSYNEQFF. Written as DNA, the CDR3 is TGTGCCAGCAGCTTAGGGCGGGGGTCCTACAATGAGCAGTTCTTC.

The CDR3, as DNA: TGCAGCGTCGACGGGGGGCAAAACTATGGCTACACCTTC. It is translated as CSVDGGQNYGYTF. The J gene is TRBJ1-2, the V gene TRBV29-1; tentatively, D is TRBD1 (6 bases). Germline V lookup: CDR1 SQVTM, CDR2 ANQGSEA. This CDR3 has 13 residues. Deletions cut 6 bases from V and 2 bases from J, with 13 bases between.

The chain has TRBV6-6 and TRBJ1-2; 7 bases fit TRBD1. With V trimmed by 6 bases and J by 4 bases, 11 bases remained unmatched. The CDR3 consists of 15 residues. CDR1 and CDR2 from the germline V gene are MNHNY and SVGAGI (reference sequence). CDR3 DNA sequence: TGTGCCAGCAGGTTAGCGGGACAGCGAAGCTATGGCTACACCTTC. Encoded protein: CASRLAGQRSYGYTF.

This clone was detected a few times. The V and J genes are TRBV7-8 and TRBJ1-5; no clear D. This CDR3 comprises 13 residues. Trimming pared 2 bases from V and 4 bases from J, leaving 6 bases between. Germline V gene data show CDR1 as SGHVS and CDR2 as FQNEAQ. CDR3: CASSLQRNQPQHF. The CDR3 coding sequence is TGTGCCAGCAGCTTACAGCGGAATCAGCCCCAGCATTTT.

The chain joins TRBV6-1 to TRBJ2-1; 8 nucleotides match TRBD2. CDR3 size: 13 residues. Unmatched junction bases numbered 9, after V lost 7 bases and J lost 10 bases. CDR1 is MNHNS and CDR2 is SASEGT in the germline V gene. CDR3 protein: CASTSEAGVEQFF. CDR3 nucleotide sequence: TGTGCCAGCACCTCAGAAGCGGGAGTGGAGCAGTTCTTC.

This clone occurred a few times. The DNA of the CDR3 is TGCGCCAGCAGTAATCCAGCGGGGGCTCAAGAGACCCAGTACTTC. Protein product: CASSNPAGAQETQYF. The gene calls are TRBV5-1 and TRBJ2-5, with 8 nucleotides matching TRBD2. The trim removed 5 bases at V and 2 bases at J, leaving 8 bases unmatched. CDR3 length: 15 amino acids. CDR1 is SGHRS and CDR2 is YFSETQ in the germline V gene.